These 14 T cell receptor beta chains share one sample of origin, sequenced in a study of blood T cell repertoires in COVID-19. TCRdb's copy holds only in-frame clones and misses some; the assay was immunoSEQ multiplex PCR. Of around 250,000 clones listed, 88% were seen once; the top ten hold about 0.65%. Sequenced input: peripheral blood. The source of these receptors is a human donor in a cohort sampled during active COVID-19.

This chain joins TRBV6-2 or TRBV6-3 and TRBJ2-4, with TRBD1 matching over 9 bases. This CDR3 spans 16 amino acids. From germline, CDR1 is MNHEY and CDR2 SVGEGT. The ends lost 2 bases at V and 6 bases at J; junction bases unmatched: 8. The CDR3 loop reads CASSYEVGQGRNIQYF. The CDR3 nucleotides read TGTGCCAGCAGTTACGAGGTGGGACAGGGTAGAAACATTCAGTACTTC.

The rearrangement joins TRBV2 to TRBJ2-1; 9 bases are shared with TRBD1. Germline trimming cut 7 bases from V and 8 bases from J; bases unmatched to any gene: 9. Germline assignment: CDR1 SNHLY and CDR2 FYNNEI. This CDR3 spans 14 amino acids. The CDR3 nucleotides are TGTGCCAGCAAAGGGACAGGGAGTTGGTATGAGCAGTTCTTC. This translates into CASKGTGSWYEQFF.

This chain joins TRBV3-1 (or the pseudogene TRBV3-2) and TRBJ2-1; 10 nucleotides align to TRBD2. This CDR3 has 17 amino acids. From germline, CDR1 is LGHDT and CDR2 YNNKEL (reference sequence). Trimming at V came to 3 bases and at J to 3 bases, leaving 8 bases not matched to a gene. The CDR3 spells CASSQSQRGGHYNEQFF. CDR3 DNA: TGTGCCAGCAGCCAGTCGCAGCGGGGGGGCCACTACAATGAGCAGTTCTTC.

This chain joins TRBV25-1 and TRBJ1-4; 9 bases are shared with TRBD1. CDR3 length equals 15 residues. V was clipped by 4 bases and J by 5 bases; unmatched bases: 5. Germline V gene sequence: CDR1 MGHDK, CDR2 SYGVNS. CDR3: CASSGGQGLNEKLFF. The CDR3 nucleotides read TGTGCCAGCAGTGGGGGACAGGGCTTAAATGAAAAACTGTTTTTT.

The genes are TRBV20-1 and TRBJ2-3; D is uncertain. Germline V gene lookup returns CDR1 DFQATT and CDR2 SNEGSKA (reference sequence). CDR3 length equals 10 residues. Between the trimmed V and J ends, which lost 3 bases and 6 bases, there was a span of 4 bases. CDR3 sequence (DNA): TGCAGTGCTAGTTCTGATACGCAGTATTTT. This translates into CSASSDTQYF.

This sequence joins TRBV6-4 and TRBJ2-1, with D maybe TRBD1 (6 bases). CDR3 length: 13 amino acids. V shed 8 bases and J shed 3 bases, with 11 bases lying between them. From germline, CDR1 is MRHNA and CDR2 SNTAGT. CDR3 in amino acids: CASSLTGYNEQFF. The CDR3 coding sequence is TGTGCCAGCTCCCTGACAGGCTACAATGAGCAGTTCTTC.

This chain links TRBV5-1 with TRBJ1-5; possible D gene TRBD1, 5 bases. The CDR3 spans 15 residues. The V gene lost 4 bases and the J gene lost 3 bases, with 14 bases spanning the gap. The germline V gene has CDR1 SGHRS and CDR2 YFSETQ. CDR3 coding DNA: TGCGCCAGCAGCCCCCTATCTGGGGCCAATCAGCCCCAGCATTTT. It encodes CASSPLSGANQPQHF.

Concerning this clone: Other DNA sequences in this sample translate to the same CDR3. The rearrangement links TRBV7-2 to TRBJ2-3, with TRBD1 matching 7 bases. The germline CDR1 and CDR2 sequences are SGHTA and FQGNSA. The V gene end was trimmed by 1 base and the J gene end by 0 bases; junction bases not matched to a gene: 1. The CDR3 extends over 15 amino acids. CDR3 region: CASSLDRGSTDTQYF. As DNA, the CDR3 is TGTGCCAGCAGCTTAGACAGGGGAAGCACAGATACGCAGTATTTT.

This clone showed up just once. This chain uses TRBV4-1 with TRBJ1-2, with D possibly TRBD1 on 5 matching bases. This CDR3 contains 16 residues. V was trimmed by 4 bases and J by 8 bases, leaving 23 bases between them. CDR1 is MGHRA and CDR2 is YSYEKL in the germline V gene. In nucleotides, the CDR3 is TGCGCCAGCAGCCCGGCGATGCGAGTTCCAGGGCAAGGCTACACCTTC. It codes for CASSPAMRVPGQGYTF.

The CDR3 reads CASSLGLTGEQETQYF. The CDR3 DNA sequence: TGCGCCAGCAGCTTGGGGCTGACAGGGGAGCAAGAGACCCAGTACTTC. The rearrangement uses TRBV5-1 and TRBJ2-5, with 8 bases lining up with TRBD1. The CDR3 is made up of 16 amino acids. J lost 2 bases, V lost 0 bases, and 6 bases had no gene match. CDR1 is SGHRS, CDR2 YFSETQ, per germline.

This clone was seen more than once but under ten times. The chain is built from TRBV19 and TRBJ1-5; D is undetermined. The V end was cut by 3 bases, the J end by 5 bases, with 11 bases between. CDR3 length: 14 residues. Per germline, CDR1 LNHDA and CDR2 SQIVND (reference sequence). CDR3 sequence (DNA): TGTGCCAGTAGTATCAAGAGTCCTTATCAGCCCCAGCATTTT. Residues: CASSIKSPYQPQHF.

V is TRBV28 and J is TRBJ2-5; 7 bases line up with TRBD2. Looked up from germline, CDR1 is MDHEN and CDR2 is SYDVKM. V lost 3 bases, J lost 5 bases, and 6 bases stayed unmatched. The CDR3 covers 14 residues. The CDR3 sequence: CASSFGGNGETQYF. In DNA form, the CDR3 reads TGTGCCAGCAGTTTCGGGGGGAACGGGGAGACCCAGTACTTC.

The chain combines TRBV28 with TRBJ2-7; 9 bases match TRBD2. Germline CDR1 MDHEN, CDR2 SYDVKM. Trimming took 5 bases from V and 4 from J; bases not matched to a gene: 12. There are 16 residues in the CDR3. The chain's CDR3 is CASSPAGAGGRYEQYF. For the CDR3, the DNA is TGTGCCAGCAGTCCCGCCGGAGCGGGAGGTAGGTACGAGCAGTACTTC.

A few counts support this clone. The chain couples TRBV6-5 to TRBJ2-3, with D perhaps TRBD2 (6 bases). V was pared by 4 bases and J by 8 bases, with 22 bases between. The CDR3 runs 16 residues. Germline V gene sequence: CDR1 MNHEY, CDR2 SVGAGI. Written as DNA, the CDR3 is TGTGCCAGCAGTTCCGGGGCGGGGTCGATCCTGGGTACGCAGTATTTT. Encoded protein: CASSSGAGSILGTQYF.